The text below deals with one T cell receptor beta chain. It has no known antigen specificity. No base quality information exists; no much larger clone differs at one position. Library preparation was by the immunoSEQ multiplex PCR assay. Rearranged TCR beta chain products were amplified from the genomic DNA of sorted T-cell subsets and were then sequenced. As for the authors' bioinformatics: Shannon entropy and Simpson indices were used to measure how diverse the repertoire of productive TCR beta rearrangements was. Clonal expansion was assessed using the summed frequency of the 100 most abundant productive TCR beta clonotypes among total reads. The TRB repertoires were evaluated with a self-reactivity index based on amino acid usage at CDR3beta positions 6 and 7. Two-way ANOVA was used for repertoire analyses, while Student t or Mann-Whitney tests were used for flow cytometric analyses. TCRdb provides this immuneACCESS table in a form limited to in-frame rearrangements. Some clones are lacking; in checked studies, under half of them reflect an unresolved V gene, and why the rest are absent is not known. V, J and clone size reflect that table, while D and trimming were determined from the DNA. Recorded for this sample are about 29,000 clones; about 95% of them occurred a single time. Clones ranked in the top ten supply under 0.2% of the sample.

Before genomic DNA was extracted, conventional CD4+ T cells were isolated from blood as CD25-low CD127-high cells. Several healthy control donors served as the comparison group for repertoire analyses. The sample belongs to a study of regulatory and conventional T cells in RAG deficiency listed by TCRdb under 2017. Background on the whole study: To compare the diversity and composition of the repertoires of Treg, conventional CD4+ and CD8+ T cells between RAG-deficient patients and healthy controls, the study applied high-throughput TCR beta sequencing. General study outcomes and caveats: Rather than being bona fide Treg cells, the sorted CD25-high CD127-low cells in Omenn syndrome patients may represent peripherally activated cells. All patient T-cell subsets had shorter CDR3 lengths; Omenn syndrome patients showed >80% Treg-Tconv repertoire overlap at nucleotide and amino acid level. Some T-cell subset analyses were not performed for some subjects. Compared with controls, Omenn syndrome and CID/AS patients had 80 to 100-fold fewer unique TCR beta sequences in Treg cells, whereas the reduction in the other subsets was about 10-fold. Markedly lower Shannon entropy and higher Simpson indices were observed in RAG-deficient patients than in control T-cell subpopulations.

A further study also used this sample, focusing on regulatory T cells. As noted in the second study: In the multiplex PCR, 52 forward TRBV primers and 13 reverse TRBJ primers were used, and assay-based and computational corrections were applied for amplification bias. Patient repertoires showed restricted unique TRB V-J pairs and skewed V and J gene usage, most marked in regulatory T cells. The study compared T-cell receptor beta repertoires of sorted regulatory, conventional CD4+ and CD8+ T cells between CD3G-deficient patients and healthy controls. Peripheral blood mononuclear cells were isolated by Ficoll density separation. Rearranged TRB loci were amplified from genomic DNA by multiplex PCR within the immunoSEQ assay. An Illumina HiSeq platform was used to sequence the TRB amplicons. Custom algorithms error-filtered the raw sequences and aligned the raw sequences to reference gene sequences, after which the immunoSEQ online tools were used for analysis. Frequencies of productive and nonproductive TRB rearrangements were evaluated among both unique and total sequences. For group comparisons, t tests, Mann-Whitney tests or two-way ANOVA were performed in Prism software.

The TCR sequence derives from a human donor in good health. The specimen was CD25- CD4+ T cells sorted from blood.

In nucleotides, the sequence is TGTGCCAGTAGTATGTCTATAGGGCCAGGGCAGGGTCAGCCCCAGCATTTT. Translated, it reads CASSMSIGPGQGQPQHF. In this chain, TRBV19 is recombined with TRBJ1-5; TRBD1 might be the D gene, on 5 matching bases. The germline V gene (reference sequence) sets CDR1 to LNHDA and CDR2 to SQIVND. Deletion took 3 bases off V and 6 bases off J, with a span of 21 bases between the germline ends. Spanning cysteine to phenylalanine, the CDR3 consists of 17 amino acids. The kept DNA is CDR3 alone, 51 bases in frame from the first base.